This entry describes one T cell receptor beta chain. The antigen is unknown. This specimen belongs to a study of T cell responses to AZD1222 COVID-19 vaccine. Points from the study as a whole: Dominant at 160-218 and 743-854, vaccine-associated CD4 TCRs also spanned spike. Repertoires were obtained only post-peak T cell response. Seropositive status at baseline applied to only 6 or 7 AZD1222 recipients. Compared with day 0, the breadth and depth of the Spike-specific TCR repertoire rose significantly after two doses of AZD1222.

Clones were sequenced by immunoSEQ multiplex PCR, and TCRdb holds only the in-frame ones, with some missing. This sample has about 110,000 clones, with approximately 94% found just once. The germline gives CDR1 SGHRS, CDR2 YFSETQ. The germline V and J ends were trimmed by 4 bases and 14 bases, with 19 bases remaining between them. The CDR3 is 13 amino acids. Sequences were derived from peripheral blood, sampled 28 days after the second AZD1222 dose. This receptor was identified in an adult who received the AZD1222 COVID-19 vaccine. The chain has TRBV5-1 and TRBJ1-3, with TRBD1 as a possible D gene (6 bases). CDR3 coding DNA: TGCGCCAGCAGCCCGACAGGTTCACGGGGGCTATATTTT. The encoded protein is CASSPTGSRGLYF. Supplemented by reference TRBV5-1 and TRBJ1-3, the full variable domain reads KAGVTQTPRYLIKTRGQQVTLSCSPISGHRSVSWYQQTPGQGLQFLFEYFSETQRNKGNFPGRFSGRQFSNSRSEMNVSTLELGDSALYLCASSPTGSRGLYFGEGSWLTVV.